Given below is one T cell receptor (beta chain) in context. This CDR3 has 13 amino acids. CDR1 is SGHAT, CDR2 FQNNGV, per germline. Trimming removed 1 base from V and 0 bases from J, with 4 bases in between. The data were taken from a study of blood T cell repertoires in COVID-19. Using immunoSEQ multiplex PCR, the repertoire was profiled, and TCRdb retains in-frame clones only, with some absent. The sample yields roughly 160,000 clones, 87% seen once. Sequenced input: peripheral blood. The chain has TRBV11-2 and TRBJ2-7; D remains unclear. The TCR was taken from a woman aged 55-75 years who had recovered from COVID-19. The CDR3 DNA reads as TGTGCCAGCAGCTTAGGCTACTCCTACGAGCAGTACTTC. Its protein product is CASSLGYSYEQYF.